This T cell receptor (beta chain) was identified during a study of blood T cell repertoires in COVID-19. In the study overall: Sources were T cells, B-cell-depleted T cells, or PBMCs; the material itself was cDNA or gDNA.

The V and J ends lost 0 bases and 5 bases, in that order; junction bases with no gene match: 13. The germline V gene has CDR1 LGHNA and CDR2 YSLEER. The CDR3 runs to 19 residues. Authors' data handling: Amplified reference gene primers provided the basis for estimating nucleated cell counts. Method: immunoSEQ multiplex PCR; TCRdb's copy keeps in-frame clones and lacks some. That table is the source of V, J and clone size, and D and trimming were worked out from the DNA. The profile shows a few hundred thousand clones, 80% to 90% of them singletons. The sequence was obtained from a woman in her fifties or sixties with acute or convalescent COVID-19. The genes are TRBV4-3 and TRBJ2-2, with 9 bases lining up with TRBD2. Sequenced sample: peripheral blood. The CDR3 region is CASSQDLDLGLAKTGELFF. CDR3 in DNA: TGCGCCAGCAGCCAAGATTTAGATTTGGGACTAGCAAAGACCGGGGAGCTGTTTTTT.